This T cell receptor beta chain came from a study of response to subunit inactivated influenza vaccine. Study conclusions and caveats: After each seasonal influenza vaccination, few new T cells are recruited, the authors suggested.

Trimming removed 3 bases from V and 1 base from J; junction bases left unmatched: 3. Germline values: CDR1 LGHDT, CDR2 YNNKEL (reference sequence). The CDR3 runs to 15 residues. With respect to this clonotype: As yet, its antigen is unknown.

Each CDR3 protein is one row after TCRdb ran MiXCR on the RT-PCR reads. This sample yields more than 700,000 distinct CDR3 sequences, of which approximately 21% are seen a single time; 10% belongs to the top ten. The gene calls are TRBV3-1 and TRBJ2-4, with TRBD1 matching over 7 bases. The starting material was PBMCs from blood, obtained roughly 5 days after vaccination. The TCR was taken from a man aged 45-60 years who received an inactivated influenza vaccine. The CDR3 region is CASSHGQVAKNIQYF. CDR3 nucleotides: TGTGCCAGCAGCCACGGACAGGTCGCCAAAAACATTCAGTACTTC.